These 24 T cell receptor beta chains came from one sample sequenced in a study of long-term antiretroviral therapy in people with HIV. At the survey level, the v3.0 immunoSEQ assay was run. TCRdb's copy holds only in-frame clones and misses some; the assay was immunoSEQ multiplex PCR. The table shows roughly 28,000 clones, with 70% to 90% occurring only once. Here the sequenced sample was unsorted PBMCs, taken 1.8 years after starting antiretroviral therapy. These receptor sequences come from a woman aged 18-30 years with HIV.

V usage is TRBV19 and J usage is TRBJ1-2, with D possibly matching TRBD1 (5 bases). The CDR3 contains 12 residues. Per the germline V gene, CDR1 is LNHDA and CDR2 is SQIVND (reference sequence). The V and J ends lost 8 bases and 7 bases respectively, with 14 bases between them. The CDR3 nucleotides read TGTGCCAGTGAAAGCGGGCAGGGTGGCTACACCTTC. Translated: CASESGQGGYTF.

The rearrangement links TRBV2 to TRBJ2-7; D ambiguous. Looked up from germline, CDR1 is SNHLY and CDR2 is FYNNEI. V was pared by 1 base and J by 4 bases, with 11 bases between. The CDR3 length is 14 residues. The CDR3 loop is CASSEEVTLYEQYF. The CDR3 DNA is TGTGCCAGCAGTGAAGAAGTGACCCTATACGAGCAGTACTTC.

This chain uses TRBV6-6 with TRBJ1-4; D unresolved. With 2 bases removed from V and 8 bases from J, the gap between germline ends came to 9 bases. The CDR3 is 13 amino acids. The V gene's germline CDR1 is MNHNY and CDR2 SVGAGI (reference sequence). The CDR3 region has the DNA TGTGCCAGCAGTTACCTGTTAGGGGAAAAACTGTTTTTT. This translates into CASSYLLGEKLFF.

The chain links TRBV6-1 to TRBJ2-1; D is unclear. CDR1 and CDR2 from the germline V gene are MNHNS and SASEGT. The CDR3 sequence is 15 residues long. The ends were cut back, 7 bases at V and 2 bases at J, with 15 bases in the middle. CDR3 loop: CASNQPGVAYNEQFF. The CDR3, as DNA: TGTGCCAGCAATCAACCTGGGGTGGCCTACAATGAGCAGTTCTTC.

The gene calls are TRBV2 and TRBJ2-3; 11 positions agree with TRBD2. Germline-derived CDR1 and CDR2 are SNHLY and FYNNEI. The ends lost 3 bases at V and 5 bases at J; junction bases unmatched: 10. This CDR3 is built from 17 residues. CDR3 coding DNA: TGTGCCAGCAGTGATCTCCGACTAGCGGGGACGGGAGATACGCAGTATTTT. It is translated as CASSDLRLAGTGDTQYF. The variable domain in full, with the rest retrieved from reference TRBV2 and TRBJ2-3, is EPEVTQTPSHQVTQMGQEVILRCVPISNHLYFYWYRQILGQKVEFLVSFYNNEISEKSEIFDDQFSVERPDGSNFTLKIRSTKLEDSAMYFCASSDLRLAGTGDTQYFGPGTRLTVL.

Only one count was recorded for this clone. V is TRBV19 and J is TRBJ1-1, with D hard to call. Trimming took off 0 bases at V and 5 bases at J, with 10 bases between the two ends. The germline V gene has CDR1 LNHDA and CDR2 SQIVND (reference sequence). This CDR3 is built from 14 residues. The CDR3, as DNA: TGTGCCAGTAGTATAGATCGCCTAAAAACTGAAGCTTTCTTT. It codes for CASSIDRLKTEAFF.

CDR3: CASTPSAVANTGELFF. In nucleotides, the CDR3 is TGTGCCAGCACCCCCAGCGCCGTTGCGAACACCGGGGAGCTGTTTTTT. The genes are TRBV7-6 and TRBJ2-2, with D unresolved. CDR3 size: 16 residues. Germline loops: CDR1 SGHVS, CDR2 FNYEAQ. V lost 7 bases to trimming and J lost 0 bases, with 15 bases between them.

This chain joins TRBV5-1 and TRBJ1-4, with D unclear. CDR3 size: 14 residues. Looked up from germline, CDR1 is SGHRS and CDR2 is YFSETQ. The V and J ends lost 2 bases and 4 bases respectively, with 9 bases between them. For the CDR3, the DNA is TGCGCCAGCAGCTTCGAACACCGTAATGAAAAACTGTTTTTT. Protein sequence: CASSFEHRNEKLFF.

The chain couples TRBV9 to TRBJ2-6; unclear D gene. Germline CDR1 SGDLS, CDR2 YYNGEE. Trimming took 0 bases from V and 2 from J, leaving 3 bases between them. The CDR3 loop spans 14 amino acids. The CDR3 reads CASSVAAGANVLTF. The CDR3 DNA sequence: TGTGCCAGCAGCGTAGCAGCTGGGGCCAACGTCCTGACTTTC.

The chain couples TRBV4-1 to TRBJ2-5, with D possibly being TRBD1 or TRBD2 (5 bases each). V was trimmed by 3 bases and J by 0 bases, leaving 14 bases between them. CDR3 length equals 16 residues. Germline V lookup: CDR1 MGHRA, CDR2 YSYEKL. CDR3: CASSQGRGADQETQYF. CDR3 DNA sequence: TGCGCCAGCAGCCAGGGGCGAGGGGCGGACCAAGAGACCCAGTACTTC.

The chain has TRBV18 and TRBJ2-7; 8 bases agree with TRBD2. The CDR3 consists of 14 residues. CDR1 is KGHSH, CDR2 LQKENI, per germline. Trimming took 1 base from V and 2 from J; bases not matched to a gene: 1. The DNA of the CDR3 is TGTGCCAGCTCACCACAGCGGGGGACCTACGAGCAGTACTTC. Protein product: CASSPQRGTYEQYF.

V and J are TRBV7-2 and TRBJ2-7, with D perhaps TRBD1 or TRBD2 (5 bases each). The CDR3 runs to 15 residues. Germline V lookup: CDR1 SGHTA, CDR2 FQGNSA. The germline V and J ends were trimmed by 5 bases and 4 bases, with 18 bases remaining between them. The CDR3 nucleotides read TGTGCCAGCAGCCGGACCCCGGGACGGGTTTACGAGCAGTACTTC. It codes for CASSRTPGRVYEQYF.

As DNA, the CDR3 is TGTGCCAGCAGCTTGCACGGGAAGATGAACGGGGAGCTGTTTTTT. Amino acid sequence: CASSLHGKMNGELFF. J is TRBJ2-2 and V is TRBV5-8; tentatively, D is TRBD2 (5 bases). The V and J ends lost 1 base and 7 bases respectively, with 14 bases between them. Germline values: CDR1 SGHTS, CDR2 YDEGEE. CDR3 length: 15 residues.

This clone has just one count. The chain has TRBV28 and TRBJ2-5; D remains unclear. The V gene lost 5 bases and the J gene lost 8 bases, with 15 bases spanning the gap. The CDR3 loop spans 13 amino acids. Germline V lookup: CDR1 MDHEN, CDR2 SYDVKM. This chain's CDR3 is CASSRLRATTQYF. The DNA for the CDR3 is TGTGCCAGCAGTCGCCTCCGGGCCACCACCCAGTACTTC.

The CDR3 spells CASSPLWDKVGQETQYF. CDR3 sequence (DNA): TGTGCCAGCAGCCCCCTTTGGGACAAAGTTGGGCAAGAGACCCAGTACTTC. The chain uses TRBV5-4 and TRBJ2-5; D perhaps matches TRBD1 (6 bases). There are 17 residues in the CDR3. Germline lookup yields CDR1 SGHNT and CDR2 YYREEE (reference sequence). V was trimmed by 4 bases and J by 2 bases, leaving 21 bases between them.

V usage is TRBV19 and J usage is TRBJ2-2, with no clear D. The CDR3 is 12 amino acids. Germline V gene data show CDR1 as LNHDA and CDR2 as SQIVND (reference sequence). The V end lost 3 bases, the J end lost 6 bases, and 5 bases lay between the germline ends. CDR3 coding DNA: TGTGCCAGTAGTATCGAAGCCGGGGAGCTGTTTTTT. Encoded protein: CASSIEAGELFF.

The sample holds one count of this clone. The V call is TRBV27, the J call TRBJ1-1; 7 nucleotides agree with TRBD1. Trimming removed 9 bases from V and 1 base from J; junction bases left unmatched: 11. Germline V gene data show CDR1 as MNHEY and CDR2 as SMNVEV (reference sequence). The CDR3 sequence is 15 residues long. The CDR3 protein is CARRGRVSRNTEAFF. The CDR3 nucleotides are TGTGCCAGAAGGGGGCGGGTCTCGAGGAACACTGAAGCTTTCTTT.

The rearrangement joins TRBV5-8 to TRBJ2-6; D may be TRBD2 (6 bases). This CDR3 region has 18 residues. Germline values: CDR1 SGHTS, CDR2 YDEGEE. V was shortened by 0 bases and J by 0 bases, with 13 bases between the two germline ends. The CDR3, as DNA: TGTGCCAGCAGCTTGGCCGGGGGAACCACCTCTGGGGCCAACGTCCTGACTTTC. This gives the protein CASSLAGGTTSGANVLTF.

The rearrangement uses TRBV4-3 and TRBJ2-1; 10 bases are a match to TRBD2. The V and J ends lost 0 bases and 5 bases, in that order; junction bases with no gene match: 4. Germline-derived CDR1 and CDR2 are LGHNA and YSLEER. The CDR3 is 16 amino acids. The DNA for the CDR3 is TGCGCCAGCAGCCAAGATCTACTAGCGGGGAACAATGAGCAGTTCTTC. Protein product: CASSQDLLAGNNEQFF.

The chain combines TRBV5-1 with TRBJ1-2; 8 nucleotides agree with TRBD1. Germline V gene lookup returns CDR1 SGHRS and CDR2 YFSETQ. The CDR3 length is 14 residues. Trimming at V came to 1 base and at J to 5 bases, leaving 4 bases not matched to a gene. CDR3 nucleotides: TGCGCCAGCAGCTTGTGGCAGGGGGCTTATGGCTACACCTTC. It translates to CASSLWQGAYGYTF.

The chain couples TRBV28 to TRBJ2-5, with TRBD2 matching over 8 bases. This CDR3 region has 12 residues. V trimming: 4 bases; J trimming: 7 bases; junction bases outside the gene matches: 2. CDR1 and CDR2 from the germline V gene are MDHEN and SYDVKM. The CDR3 DNA sequence: TGTGCCAGCAGTTCGCTAGCGGGGACCCAGTACTTC. Its translation: CASSSLAGTQYF. The variable domain in full, with the rest retrieved from reference TRBV28 and TRBJ2-5, is DVKVTQSSRYLVKRTGEKVFLECVQDMDHENMFWYRQDPGLGLRLIYFSYDVKMKEKGDIPEGYSVSREKKERFSLILESASTNQTSMYLCASSSLAGTQYFGPGTRLLVL.

The gene calls are TRBV19 and TRBJ2-2, with 12 bases fitting TRBD1. Per the germline V gene, CDR1 is LNHDA and CDR2 is SQIVND (reference sequence). CDR3 length: 16 amino acids. V gave up 3 bases and J gave up 7 bases; unmatched junction bases: 6. The CDR3 region has the DNA TGTGCCAGTAGTATTGGGGGGACAGGGGGCCACGGGGAGCTGTTTTTT. Protein: CASSIGGTGGHGELFF.

V usage is TRBV7-9 and J usage is TRBJ2-3, with D uncertain. This CDR3 is built from 18 residues. The germline V gene encodes CDR1 SEHNR and CDR2 FQNEAQ (reference sequence). Trimming cost V 3 bases and J 2 bases, with 21 bases left between them. CDR3 in amino acids: CASSFLQVPRPNTDTQYF. The CDR3 nucleotides read TGTGCCAGCAGCTTTCTCCAGGTGCCCCGCCCCAACACAGATACGCAGTATTTT.

This clone came up once. The CDR3 nucleotides read TGTGCCAGCAGTTTAAGTCCTCAGGGTCCGGACACTGAAGCTTTCTTT. Translating gives CASSLSPQGPDTEAFF. The chain couples TRBV27 to TRBJ1-1; tentative D call: TRBD1 (5 bases). V was shortened by 2 bases and J by 3 bases, with 16 bases between the two germline ends. The CDR3 runs to 16 residues. The germline V gene encodes CDR1 MNHEY and CDR2 SMNVEV (reference sequence).